This TCR beta chain was captured by sequencing in a study of response to subunit inactivated influenza vaccine. Study results and caveats: Authors suggested few new T cells are recruited by each seasonal influenza vaccination.

This clonotype occurred a few times. Its specificity is not known. TCRdb recomputed calls from the RT-PCR reads with MiXCR, one row per CDR3 protein. The table records more than 200,000 distinct CDR3 sequences, 9% to 15% of them present only once. J was trimmed by 4 bases and V by 0 bases; bases with no gene match: 5. From germline, CDR1 is SGHDT and CDR2 YYEEEE. This CDR3 is 16 amino acids long. The source of this sequence is a man aged 50 to 60 who received an inactivated influenza vaccine. The chain recombines TRBV5-6 with TRBJ2-2; 8 bases are shared with TRBD2. Sequencing used non-naive T cells sorted from PBMCs, obtained roughly 15 days before vaccination. CDR3 residues: CASSLAGGLGTGELFF. The CDR3 region has the DNA TGTGCCAGCAGCTTGGCGGGGGGGCTCGGCACCGGGGAGCTGTTTTTT.